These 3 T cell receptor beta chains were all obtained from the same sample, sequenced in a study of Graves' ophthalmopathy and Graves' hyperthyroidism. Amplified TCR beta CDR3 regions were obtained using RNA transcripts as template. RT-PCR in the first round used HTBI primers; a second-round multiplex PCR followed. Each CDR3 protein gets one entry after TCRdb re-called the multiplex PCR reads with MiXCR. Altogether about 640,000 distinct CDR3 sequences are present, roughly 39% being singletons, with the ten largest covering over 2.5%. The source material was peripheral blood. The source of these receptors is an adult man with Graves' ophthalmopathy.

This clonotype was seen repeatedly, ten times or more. The CDR3 sequence is CSVATPGTQYF. CDR3 sequence (DNA): TGCAGCGTCGCGACACCAGGGACCCAGTACTTC. The chain combines TRBV29-1 with TRBJ2-5; D unresolved. This CDR3 spans 11 amino acids. Per germline, CDR1 SQVTM and CDR2 ANQGSEA. The ends were cut back, 6 bases at V and 7 bases at J, with 12 bases in the middle.

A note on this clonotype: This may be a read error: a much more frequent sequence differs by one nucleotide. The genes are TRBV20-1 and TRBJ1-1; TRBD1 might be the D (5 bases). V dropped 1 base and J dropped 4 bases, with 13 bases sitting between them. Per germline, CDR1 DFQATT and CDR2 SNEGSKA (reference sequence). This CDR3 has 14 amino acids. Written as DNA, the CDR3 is TGCAGTGCTAGAGCCAGGGAGGGGTCCACTGAAGCTTTCTTT. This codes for CSARAREGSTEAFF.

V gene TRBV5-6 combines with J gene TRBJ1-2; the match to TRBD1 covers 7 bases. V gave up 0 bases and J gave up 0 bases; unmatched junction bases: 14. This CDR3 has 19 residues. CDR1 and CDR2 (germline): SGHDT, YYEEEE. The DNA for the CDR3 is TGTGCCAGCAGCTTGGGTACCGGGACAGTTAGCCTAGCTAACTATGGCTACACCTTC. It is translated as CASSLGTGTVSLANYGYTF.